The next 8 T cell receptor beta chains were all read from a single sample in a study of early T cells in non-severe SARS-CoV-2 infection. One entry per CDR3 protein results from TCRdb running MiXCR on the 5' RACE reads. The sample lists about 30,000 distinct CDR3 sequences; approximately 7% were seen once. Sequenced input: whole blood. The receptor source for this set is an adult who was a healthcare worker with PCR-confirmed SARS-CoV-2 infection or an uninfected control (not recorded which).

This clonotype came up many times. The rearrangement links TRBV18 to TRBJ1-5; D gene ambiguous. The CDR3 consists of 15 residues. Between the trimmed V and J ends, which lost 2 bases and 0 bases, there was a span of 8 bases. Germline V gene data show CDR1 as KGHSH and CDR2 as LQKENI. The CDR3 DNA is TGTGCCAGCTCACCAGCCAGCAATAGCAATCAGCCCCAGCATTTT. This encodes CASSPASNSNQPQHF. The complete variable domain, with remaining parts taken from reference TRBV18 and TRBJ1-5, reads NAGVMQNPRHLVRRRGQEARLRCSPMKGHSHVYWYRQLPEEGLKFMVYLQKENIIDESGMPKERFSAEFPKEGPSILRIQQVVRGDSAAYFCASSPASNSNQPQHFGDGTRLSIL.

Ten or more counts support this clonotype. The rearrangement joins TRBV12-3 or TRBV12-4 to TRBJ2-5; D is ambiguous. The CDR3 runs to 11 residues. V was shortened by 4 bases and J by 5 bases, with 5 bases between the two germline ends. CDR3 bases: TGTGCCAGCAGTTCCTTCGAGACCCAGTACTTC. The encoded protein is CASSSFETQYF.

This clonotype turned up a few times. The chain employs TRBV12-3 or TRBV12-4 and TRBJ2-1; either TRBD1 or TRBD2 may supply D (5 bases each). Trimming stripped 6 bases from V and 5 bases from J, with 14 bases between. This CDR3 contains 14 residues. The CDR3 reads CASRPPGTHNEQFF. CDR3 DNA: TGTGCCAGCAGGCCCCCCGGGACGCACAATGAGCAGTTCTTC.

This clonotype was seen repeatedly, ten times or more. The V gene is TRBV10-3, the J gene TRBJ2-1; 15 nucleotides align to TRBD2. This CDR3 is 15 amino acids long. Germline V gives CDR1 ENHRY, CDR2 SYGVKD. The ends lost 4 bases at V and 9 bases at J; junction bases unmatched: 4. CDR3 bases: TGTGCCATCAGTGGGACTAGCGGGGGGGCCGGTGAGCAGTTCTTC. Protein sequence: CAISGTSGGAGEQFF.

This clonotype was seen ten or more times. V is TRBV3-1 and J is TRBJ1-2, with D perhaps TRBD1 (5 bases). Germline V CDR1 and CDR2: LGHDT, YNNKEL (reference sequence). This CDR3 contains 13 residues. V gave up 3 bases and J gave up 4 bases, with 9 bases separating them. For the CDR3, the DNA is TGTGCCAGCAGCCATCCGACAGTCTATGGCTACACCTTC. Protein product: CASSHPTVYGYTF.

J is TRBJ1-2 and V is TRBV7-2, with 7 bases aligning to TRBD1. The CDR3 loop spans 12 amino acids. The germline V gene has CDR1 SGHTA and CDR2 FQGNSA. V lost 6 bases to trimming and J lost 8 bases; unmatched junction nucleotides: 6. CDR3 in amino acids: CASSTGARGYTF. The CDR3 DNA reads as TGTGCCAGCAGTACAGGGGCTAGAGGCTACACCTTC.

This chain connects TRBV3-1 to TRBJ2-7, with D perhaps being TRBD1 or TRBD2 (5 bases each). Between the trimmed V and J ends, which lost 3 bases and 7 bases, there was a span of 7 bases. The length of the CDR3 is 11 residues. Germline V gene sequence: CDR1 LGHDT, CDR2 YNNKEL (reference sequence). CDR3 in amino acids: CASSHGGEQYF. CDR3 DNA sequence: TGTGCCAGCAGCCATGGGGGAGAGCAGTACTTC.

This clonotype was seen many times. The J gene is TRBJ1-6, the V gene TRBV4-2; possible D gene TRBD1, 5 bases. This CDR3 spans 19 amino acids. Germline CDR1 LGHNA, CDR2 YNFKEQ. V lost 0 bases and J lost 6, with 21 bases in between. The CDR3 DNA is TGTGCCAGCAGCCAAGAGGGCGAGGCGGACATCGGTTTTAATTCACCCCTCCACTTT. Translating gives CASSQEGEADIGFNSPLHF.